What follows is one TCR beta chain and its context. The same CDR3 arises from other DNA sequences in this sample as well. Clones were read by immunoSEQ multiplex PCR, and TCRdb kept only the in-frame ones, dropping some. The sample gives 200,000 to 250,000 clones, around 80% of which show up once; 0.95% to 1.5% is in the top ten. The sample originates from a study of blood T cell repertoires in COVID-19. Study background: T cells, B-cell-depleted T cells, or PBMCs supplied cDNA or gDNA.

The V gene end was trimmed by 2 bases and the J gene end by 4 bases; junction bases not matched to a gene: 4. CDR3 length: 14 amino acids. Germline lookup yields CDR1 SGDLS and CDR2 YYNGEE. Seattle patients were enrolled during active infection and followed longitudinally. The chain couples TRBV9 to TRBJ1-2; 8 bases agree with TRBD1. This sequence was found in a woman under 40 with COVID-19, enrolled during active disease. The material sequenced was peripheral blood. The DNA for the CDR3 is TGTGCCAGCAGCGTTTCAGGGGGCCCCTATGGCTACACCTTC. This codes for CASSVSGGPYGYTF.